A single sample gave rise to the 14 T cell receptor beta chains below, sequenced in a study of cytomegalovirus exposure and HLA in healthy donors. Both 60 Vbeta primers and 13 Jbeta primers went into the PCR. Assay used: immunoSEQ multiplex PCR; TCRdb lists only in-frame clones, some missing. The sample holds 150,000 to 200,000 clones, 65% to 80% seen once. Sequenced input: PBMCs. Source of these receptors: a woman aged 40-49 years in good health and CMV-seropositive.

The chain recombines TRBV5-1 with TRBJ2-5, with 9 bases matching TRBD1. V lost 6 bases and J lost 1; bases outside the gene matches: 10. There are 16 residues in the CDR3. Per germline, CDR1 SGHRS and CDR2 YFSETQ. The CDR3 region is CASTTGTGLLQETQYF. CDR3 nucleotides: TGCGCCAGCACTACCGGGACAGGGCTTCTCCAAGAGACCCAGTACTTC.

The chain combines TRBV15 with TRBJ2-5; D is ambiguous. The end of the DNA is better explained by TRBJ2-7, so the J call may be wrong. The CDR3 contains 13 residues. Germline V gene sequence: CDR1 LNHNV, CDR2 YYDKDF (reference sequence). DNA of the CDR3: TGTGCCACCAGCAGAGAATCGGACTACGAGCAGTACTTC. Translated: CATSRESDYEQYF.

A single count supports this clone. The chain has TRBV7-2 and TRBJ2-3, with a possible D match to TRBD1 (5 bases). Germline CDR1 SGHTA, CDR2 FQGNSA. Trimming shortened V by 7 bases and J by 8 bases, and 13 bases separated the two germline ends. This CDR3 region has 12 residues. The CDR3 region is CASTSTETTQYF. For the CDR3, the DNA is TGTGCCAGCACTTCGACAGAAACTACGCAGTATTTT.

The rearrangement uses TRBV28 and TRBJ2-3; maybe TRBD2 (5 bases). This CDR3 has 15 residues. The germline gives CDR1 MDHEN, CDR2 SYDVKM. The ends were cut back, 2 bases at V and 0 bases at J, with 9 bases in the middle. This CDR3 is CASSLASPSTDTQYF. CDR3 bases: TGTGCCAGCAGTTTAGCTAGCCCTAGCACAGATACGCAGTATTTT.

In its sample, this clone was seen a few times. The chain has TRBV30 and TRBJ1-3; 7 positions match TRBD1. With 2 bases clipped from V and 5 bases from J, the junction kept 6 bases outside the gene matches. CDR3 length equals 14 residues. Germline CDR1 reads GTSNPN; CDR2 reads SVGIG (reference sequence). CDR3 in amino acids: CAWSSRDSRNTIYF. The CDR3 region has the DNA TGTGCCTGGAGTTCTCGGGACAGCAGAAACACCATATATTTT.

This chain uses TRBV5-1 with TRBJ2-7, with a possible D match to TRBD1 (5 bases). CDR3 length: 12 amino acids. CDR1 and CDR2 from the germline V gene are SGHRS and YFSETQ. V lost 5 bases and J 3 bases, leaving 9 bases between the germline ends. CDR3 loop: CASRTDNYEQYF. The CDR3, as DNA: TGCGCCAGCAGAACGGACAACTACGAGCAGTACTTC.

CDR3 DNA: TGTGCCAGCCGGACTAGCGGGGGAAGAGAGAATGAGCAGTTCTTC. It specifies CASRTSGGRENEQFF. The gene calls are TRBV18 and TRBJ2-1; 13 bases map to TRBD2. The CDR3 has 15 residues. CDR1 is KGHSH, CDR2 LQKENI, per germline. After removal of 8 bases from V and 7 bases from J, the junction contained 8 bases not matched to a gene.

The chain is built from TRBV6-6 and TRBJ2-7; 7 bases fit TRBD1. V lost 4 bases and J lost 3; bases outside the gene matches: 6. Germline CDR1 reads MNHNY; CDR2 reads SVGAGI (reference sequence). The CDR3 is 14 amino acids. The CDR3: CASSSPDRIYEQYF. The CDR3 DNA reads as TGTGCCAGCAGTTCTCCGGACAGGATCTACGAGCAGTACTTC.

The chain uses TRBV2 and TRBJ1-6; 7 bases map to TRBD1. Trimming at V came to 5 bases and at J to 9 bases, leaving 7 bases not matched to a gene. The germline V gene encodes CDR1 SNHLY and CDR2 FYNNEI. The CDR3 covers 14 residues. For the CDR3, the DNA is TGTGCCAGCAGTTTCACAGGGGATAGTTCACCCCTCCACTTT. Translated: CASSFTGDSSPLHF.

The chain recombines TRBV5-1 with TRBJ1-5; 7 bases are shared with TRBD1. V shed 2 bases, J shed 1 base, and the junction held 3 bases outside the gene matches. The CDR3 totals 15 residues. The germline V gene has CDR1 SGHRS and CDR2 YFSETQ. The CDR3: CASSLGTASNQPQHF. For the CDR3, the DNA is TGCGCCAGCAGCTTAGGGACAGCCAGCAATCAGCCCCAGCATTTT.

The chain combines TRBV9 with TRBJ1-3; unclear D gene. The V gene lost 2 bases and the J gene lost 3 bases, with 15 bases spanning the gap. Germline loops: CDR1 SGDLS, CDR2 YYNGEE. The CDR3 spans 16 residues. CDR3 sequence (DNA): TGTGCCAGCAGCGTGGATGGTACGGGAGGTGGAAACACCATATATTTT. Protein sequence: CASSVDGTGGGNTIYF.

This clone has just a few counts. The chain combines TRBV27 with TRBJ2-3; TRBD2 might be the D (5 bases). Trimming left V 0 bases short and J 4 bases short, with 17 bases between. The V gene's germline CDR1 is MNHEY and CDR2 SMNVEV (reference sequence). The CDR3 contains 17 residues. CDR3 in DNA: TGTGCCAGCAGTTTATCGTACGGGGAAGTAGTCCCAGATACGCAGTATTTT. Its translation is CASSLSYGEVVPDTQYF.

This chain links TRBV19 with TRBJ1-1; maybe TRBD1 (5 bases). Germline V gene lookup returns CDR1 LNHDA and CDR2 SQIVND (reference sequence). The CDR3 loop spans 13 amino acids. V was cut by 4 bases and J by 7 bases, with 13 bases left in between. DNA for the CDR3: TGTGCCAGTAGTACCCAAGCGGGGGGTGAAGCTTTCTTT. Translated: CASSTQAGGEAFF.

The rearrangement links TRBV4-1 to TRBJ2-2; D unresolved. CDR1 is MGHRA, CDR2 YSYEKL, per germline. The CDR3 loop spans 14 amino acids. V was cut by 0 bases and J by 7 bases, with 9 bases left in between. In DNA form, the CDR3 reads TGCGCCAGCAGCCAAGATGAGTCAGGCGGGGAGCTGTTTTTT. Amino acids: CASSQDESGGELFF.